The subject of this entry is one T cell receptor beta chain. Its antigen remains unidentified. An input of roughly 0.5 to 1 ug of RNA was subjected to reverse transcription using random hexamers. TCRdb re-analysed the immunoSEQ multiplex PCR reads in MiXCR, keeping a single row per CDR3 protein. The sample consists of under 200,000 distinct CDR3 sequences, roughly nine tenths of them appearing once. The CDR3 runs to 14 residues. Trimming stripped 4 bases from V and 7 bases from J, with 14 bases between. This specimen comes from a study of CD8 T cells in Susac syndrome. Overall study results and limits: The authors acknowledged that their TCR sequencing and HLA analysis involved a relatively small number of individuals.

Sequenced material: CD4+ T cells from PBMCs. The J gene is TRBJ1-5, the V gene TRBV12-3 or TRBV12-4, with D possibly matching TRBD1 (5 bases). This clonotype was sampled from a human donor with Susac syndrome. For the CDR3, the DNA is TGTGCCAGCAGTTCAAGGACACTTTTACAGCCCCAGCATTTT. This sequence encodes CASSSRTLLQPQHF.